This T cell receptor beta chain was found in a study of T cells in localized non-small cell lung cancer. Measured with immunoSEQ multiplex PCR; TCRdb has only the in-frame clones, and not every one. The table lists tens of thousands of clones, 80% to 85% of them singletons. Comment on this clone: Its antigen is still unknown.

Overall study results and limits: Adjacent lung held a median roughly 50 of the top 100 tumor clones. Longer overall survival was associated with a higher density of T cells in the blood. Adjacent uninvolved lung had the highest clonality, suggesting focused antigen responses.

This CDR3 has 16 amino acids. Germline CDR1 and CDR2: MNHEY and SMNVEV (reference sequence). V shed 7 bases, J shed 1 base, and the junction held 11 bases outside the gene matches. The sample in question was PBMCs, obtained before any cancer treatment. This chain joins TRBV27 and TRBJ2-3, with TRBD2 matching over 7 bases. This clonotype was sampled from a man aged 35-75 years with stage II lung adenocarcinoma. The CDR3, as DNA: TGTGCCAGCACCTCACCCCTTCGGGGGGGCACAGATACGCAGTATTTT. The encoded protein is CASTSPLRGGTDTQYF.